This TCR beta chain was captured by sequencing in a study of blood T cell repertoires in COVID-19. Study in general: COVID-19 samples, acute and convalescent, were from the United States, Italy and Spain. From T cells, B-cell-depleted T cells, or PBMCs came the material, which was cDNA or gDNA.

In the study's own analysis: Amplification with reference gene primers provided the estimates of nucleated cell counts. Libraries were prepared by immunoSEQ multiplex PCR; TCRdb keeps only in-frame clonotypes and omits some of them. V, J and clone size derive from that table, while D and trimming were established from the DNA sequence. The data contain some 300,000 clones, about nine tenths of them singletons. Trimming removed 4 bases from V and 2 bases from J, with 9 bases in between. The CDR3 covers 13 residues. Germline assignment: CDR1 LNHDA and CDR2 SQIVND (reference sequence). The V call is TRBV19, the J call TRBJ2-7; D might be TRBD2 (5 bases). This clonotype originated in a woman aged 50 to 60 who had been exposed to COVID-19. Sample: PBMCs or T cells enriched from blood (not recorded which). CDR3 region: CASSTGKTYEQYF. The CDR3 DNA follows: TGTGCCAGTAGTACGGGGAAAACCTACGAGCAGTACTTC.